A single sample is the source of the 20 T cell receptor beta chains below, sequenced in a study of blood T cell repertoires in COVID-19. Libraries were prepared by immunoSEQ multiplex PCR; TCRdb keeps only in-frame clonotypes and omits some of them. This table has 250,000 or so clones, about 89% appearing once. Sequenced sample: peripheral blood. These receptors all stem from a man in his forties or fifties with active or convalescent COVID-19.

The chain carries TRBV6-5 and TRBJ2-5; TRBD2 matches 8 bases. CDR1 MNHEY and CDR2 SVGAGI come from the germline V gene. The CDR3 runs to 16 residues. Trimming cost V 2 bases and J 0 bases; bases outside gene matches: 5. In DNA, the CDR3 is TGTGCCAGCAGTTACGATGGCGGGGGGAACCAAGAGACCCAGTACTTC. Its translation is CASSYDGGGNQETQYF.

This chain connects TRBV30 to TRBJ2-3; D is perhaps TRBD2 (5 bases). Germline V gene sequence: CDR1 GTSNPN, CDR2 SVGIG (reference sequence). Trimming removed 0 bases at V and 4 bases at J, with 14 bases between. This CDR3 has 15 residues. The CDR3 here is CAWSVPRVSADTQYF. The DNA of the CDR3 is TGTGCCTGGAGTGTACCGAGGGTGTCTGCAGATACGCAGTATTTT.

The V gene is TRBV6-5, the J gene TRBJ1-2; 7 nucleotides match TRBD1. The CDR3 loop spans 13 amino acids. With 10 bases clipped from V and 2 bases from J, the junction kept 7 bases outside the gene matches. Per the germline V gene, CDR1 is MNHEY and CDR2 is SVGAGI. The CDR3 DNA reads TGTGCCACTACCCCGGGACAGAACTATGGCTACACCTTC. Protein sequence: CATTPGQNYGYTF.

This sequence joins TRBV11-2 and TRBJ2-6; a weak D match, TRBD2 (6 bases). Trimming stripped 5 bases from V and 0 bases from J, with 14 bases between. CDR1 SGHAT and CDR2 FQNNGV come from the germline V gene. This CDR3 has 17 residues. The CDR3 nucleotides read TGTGCCAGCAGCCTGTGGAGGGGCGGCTCTGGGGCCAACGTCCTGACTTTC. Residues: CASSLWRGGSGANVLTF.

V usage is TRBV5-1 and J usage is TRBJ2-5, with D perhaps TRBD1 (5 bases). Germline loops: CDR1 SGHRS, CDR2 YFSETQ. The CDR3 covers 14 residues. Trimming took off 0 bases at V and 6 bases at J, with 12 bases between the two ends. The CDR3 DNA sequence: TGCGCCAGCAGCTTGGTCGCAGGGCGACAGACCCAGTACTTC. This sequence encodes CASSLVAGRQTQYF.

This clone was detected many times. The chain recombines TRBV21-1 with TRBJ1-5; TRBD1 was called by the table and not checked on the DNA. TRBV21-1 is deemed a pseudogene. This CDR3 is 16 amino acids long. Here the CDR3 reads CASSFQGTYSNQPQHF. The CDR3 bases are TGTGCCAGCAGCTTTCAGGGGACGTATAGCAATCAGCCCCAGCATTTT.

This clone was detected once. V is TRBV6-5 and J is TRBJ1-2; TRBD1 matches at 7 bases. The germline CDR1 and CDR2 sequences are MNHEY and SVGAGI. The CDR3 has 13 amino acids. J lost 5 bases, V lost 6 bases, and 6 bases had no gene match. CDR3: CASSGGTDYGYTF. CDR3 bases: TGTGCCAGCAGCGGCGGGACAGATTATGGCTACACCTTC.

The rearrangement links TRBV19 to TRBJ2-7; 8 bases map to TRBD2. Trimming removed 4 bases from V and 7 bases from J; junction bases left unmatched: 6. The CDR3 length is 13 residues. Germline assignment: CDR1 LNHDA and CDR2 SQIVND (reference sequence). The CDR3 DNA follows: TGTGCCAGTAGTAGGGGACTAGTGGCTGAGCAGTACTTC. It specifies CASSRGLVAEQYF.

This chain connects TRBV27 to TRBJ2-7; D is unresolved. This CDR3 comprises 13 residues. CDR1 is MNHEY, CDR2 SMNVEV, per germline (reference sequence). Trimming left V 5 bases short and J 5 bases short, with 13 bases between. Here the CDR3 reads CASSPTTLNEQYF. CDR3 DNA sequence: TGTGCCAGCAGTCCCACCACCCTAAACGAGCAGTACTTC.

The chain couples TRBV19 to TRBJ2-7; TRBD1 matches 9 bases. Unmatched junction bases numbered 9, after V lost 5 bases and J lost 4 bases. The CDR3 length is 15 residues. Germline V gives CDR1 LNHDA, CDR2 SQIVND (reference sequence). CDR3 nucleotides: TGTGCCAGTAGTGCAATTCCGGGACAGGGTTACGAGCAGTACTTC. Amino acids: CASSAIPGQGYEQYF.

This chain connects TRBV6-5 to TRBJ1-6; a weak D match, TRBD1 (6 bases). The germline V and J ends were trimmed by 8 bases and 9 bases, with 14 bases remaining between them. Looked up from germline, CDR1 is MNHEY and CDR2 is SVGAGI. This CDR3 region has 13 residues. CDR3 sequence: CASCQGFSSPLHF. The CDR3, as DNA: TGTGCCAGCTGCCAGGGGTTTAGTTCACCCCTCCACTTT.

V is TRBV19 and J is TRBJ1-5; possibly TRBD1 for D (5 bases). V dropped 6 bases and J dropped 7 bases, with 22 bases sitting between them. CDR3 length equals 16 residues. Germline-derived CDR1 and CDR2 are LNHDA and SQIVND (reference sequence). The CDR3, as DNA: TGTGCCAGTAGATCGGGAGGGGCCCTGGGAGGGCAGCCCCAGCATTTT. It codes for CASRSGGALGGQPQHF.

This rearrangement joins TRBV19 to TRBJ2-7; D is possibly TRBD2 (6 bases). With 2 bases removed from V and 2 bases from J, the gap between germline ends came to 13 bases. This CDR3 spans 15 amino acids. Germline CDR1 is LNHDA and CDR2 is SQIVND (reference sequence). CDR3 coding DNA: TGTGCCAGTAGTATACACGTCTCGGGGGCCTACGAGCAGTACTTC. It is translated as CASSIHVSGAYEQYF.

The V gene is TRBV19, the J gene TRBJ2-5, with 11 nucleotides matching TRBD2. There are 17 residues in the CDR3. Germline V gene lookup returns CDR1 LNHDA and CDR2 SQIVND (reference sequence). Trimming took 1 base from V and 5 from J; bases not matched to a gene: 9. The CDR3 reads CASSIGASGRPRETQYF. For the CDR3, the DNA is TGTGCCAGTAGTATAGGGGCTAGCGGGAGGCCTAGGGAGACCCAGTACTTC.

A single count supports this clone. The chain links TRBV27 to TRBJ1-5; perhaps TRBD1 as D (5 bases). Germline assignment: CDR1 MNHEY and CDR2 SMNVEV (reference sequence). The CDR3 is 15 amino acids. The V and J ends lost 6 bases and 4 bases respectively, with 16 bases between them. The CDR3 sequence is CASRDLGEGNQPQHF. CDR3 nucleotides: TGTGCCAGCAGGGACCTGGGGGAGGGAAATCAGCCCCAGCATTTT.

This chain uses TRBV5-1 with TRBJ1-3; D ambiguous. This CDR3 has 15 residues. Germline V gives CDR1 SGHRS, CDR2 YFSETQ. Trimming cost V 4 bases and J 4 bases, with 15 bases left between them. The CDR3 is CASSPPRGDGNTIYF. CDR3 nucleotide sequence: TGCGCCAGCAGCCCCCCAAGAGGCGACGGAAACACCATATATTTT.

The rearrangement joins TRBV29-1 to TRBJ2-5; tentative D call: TRBD1 (5 bases). Germline V gene lookup returns CDR1 SQVTM and CDR2 ANQGSEA. Trimming removed 6 bases at V and 5 bases at J, with 13 bases between. The CDR3 has 12 amino acids. The CDR3 loop is CSVAGQSETQYF. In nucleotides, the CDR3 is TGCAGCGTCGCCGGACAATCTGAGACCCAGTACTTC.

This chain joins TRBV2 and TRBJ1-2; no definite D call. CDR1 is SNHLY and CDR2 is FYNNEI in the germline V gene. V gave up 6 bases and J gave up 3 bases, with 14 bases separating them. This CDR3 has 14 amino acids. The CDR3 protein is CASRGTSIYYGYTF. The DNA for the CDR3 is TGTGCCAGCAGGGGCACCTCAATCTACTATGGCTACACCTTC.

This chain connects TRBV7-9 to TRBJ2-7, with TRBD2 matching 13 bases. Germline V lookup: CDR1 SEHNR, CDR2 FQNEAQ (reference sequence). Trimming took 6 bases from V and 3 from J; bases not matched to a gene: 5. The length of the CDR3 is 15 residues. The chain's CDR3 is CASSTGTSGIYEQYF. DNA of the CDR3: TGTGCCAGCAGTACCGGGACTAGCGGGATCTACGAGCAGTACTTC. Full variable domain (outside the CDR3, taken from reference TRBV7-9 and TRBJ2-7): DTGVSQNPRHKITKRGQNVTFRCDPISEHNRLYWYRQTLGQGPEFLTYFQNEAQLEKSRLLSDRFSAERPKGSFSTLEIQRTEQGDSAMYLCASSTGTSGIYEQYFGPGTRLTVT.

This rearrangement joins TRBV9 to TRBJ2-2, with 7 bases aligning to TRBD1. The CDR3 contains 17 residues. Germline CDR1 SGDLS, CDR2 YYNGEE. Unmatched junction bases numbered 7, after V lost 1 base and J lost 1 base. CDR3 protein: CASSVRPPGGNTGELFF. Here the CDR3 DNA reads TGTGCCAGCAGCGTAAGGCCGCCAGGGGGGAACACCGGGGAGCTGTTTTTT.